A selection of T cell receptor beta chains follows, all from one sample in a study of blood T cell repertoires in COVID-19. Assay used: immunoSEQ multiplex PCR; TCRdb lists only in-frame clones, some missing. This sample has around 270,000 clones, with approximately 86% found just once. Sample: peripheral blood. Receptor source: a man younger than 45 with active or convalescent COVID-19. The CDR3 runs from the conserved cysteine through the conserved F or W. D genes are given only for firm matches. Part of the rows lack a size; the others show once, few, many or a class for expanded clones.

d_call: NA
v_call: TRBV7-9
cdr3_length: 15
clone_size: NA
j_call: TRBJ2-3
cdr3_aa: CASSLFRGSPDTQYF
cdr3_nt: TGTGCCAGCAGCTTATTCAGGGGTTCCCCAGATACGCAGTATTTT

d_call: TRBD2
v_call: TRBV27
cdr3_length: 16
clone_size: NA
j_call: TRBJ2-5
cdr3_aa: CASSRSTSRLQETQYF
cdr3_nt: TGTGCCAGCTCGCGGTCGACTAGCCGTCTCCAAGAGACCCAGTACTTC

d_call: TRBD1
v_call: TRBV5-6
cdr3_length: 13
clone_size: NA
j_call: TRBJ1-2
cdr3_aa: CASSRLTGRGYTF
cdr3_nt: TGTGCCAGCAGCCGGCTGACAGGGCGAGGCTACACCTTC

d_call: NA
v_call: TRBV6-1
cdr3_length: 14
clone_size: NA
j_call: TRBJ2-6
cdr3_aa: CASSDLQRANVLTF
cdr3_nt: TGTGCCAGCAGTGATCTTCAGAGGGCCAACGTCCTGACTTTC

d_call: NA
v_call: TRBV19
cdr3_length: 16
clone_size: NA
j_call: TRBJ1-4
cdr3_aa: CASRDNAGSTNEKLFF
cdr3_nt: TGTGCCAGTAGGGACAACGCAGGGTCAACTAATGAAAAACTGTTTTTT

d_call: NA
v_call: TRBV7-2
cdr3_length: 14
clone_size: once
j_call: TRBJ2-5
cdr3_aa: CASSLRTNQETQYF
cdr3_nt: TGTGCCAGCAGCTTAAGGACAAACCAAGAGACCCAGTACTTC

d_call: NA
v_call: TRBV5-6
cdr3_length: 13
clone_size: NA
j_call: TRBJ2-5
cdr3_aa: CASSLIVQETQYF
cdr3_nt: TGTGCCAGCAGCTTGATAGTCCAAGAGACCCAGTACTTC

d_call: NA
v_call: TRBV2
cdr3_length: 14
clone_size: NA
j_call: TRBJ1-4
cdr3_aa: CASTKQQPNEKLFF
cdr3_nt: TGTGCCAGCACTAAACAACAGCCTAATGAAAAACTGTTTTTT

d_call: NA
v_call: TRBV5-6
cdr3_length: 14
clone_size: once
j_call: TRBJ2-3
cdr3_aa: CASRQEQSTDTQYF
cdr3_nt: TGTGCCAGCAGACAAGAACAGAGCACAGATACGCAGTATTTT

d_call: NA
v_call: TRBV9
cdr3_length: 14
clone_size: few
j_call: TRBJ1-2
cdr3_aa: CASSVAGGGYGYTF
cdr3_nt: TGTGCCAGCAGCGTAGCGGGGGGCGGGTATGGCTACACCTTC

d_call: TRBD2
v_call: TRBV12-3/TRBV12-4
cdr3_length: 13
clone_size: NA
j_call: TRBJ2-1
cdr3_aa: CASSTGLASEQFF
cdr3_nt: TGTGCCAGCAGTACGGGACTAGCGAGTGAGCAGTTCTTC

d_call: TRBD1
v_call: TRBV4-1
cdr3_length: 16
clone_size: NA
j_call: TRBJ1-5
cdr3_aa: CASSPKITGVNQPQHF
cdr3_nt: TGCGCCAGCAGCCCAAAAATAACAGGGGTCAATCAGCCCCAGCATTTT

d_call: TRBD1
v_call: TRBV27
cdr3_length: 16
clone_size: NA
j_call: TRBJ1-5
cdr3_aa: CASSFLYRGVSQPQHF
cdr3_nt: TGTGCCAGCAGTTTCCTCTACAGGGGGGTTAGTCAGCCCCAGCATTTT

d_call: NA
v_call: TRBV6-5
cdr3_length: 12
clone_size: NA
j_call: TRBJ1-6
cdr3_aa: CASSSWTRVLHF
cdr3_nt: TGTGCCAGCAGTTCATGGACTCGCGTTCTTCACTTT

d_call: NA
v_call: TRBV15
cdr3_length: 13
clone_size: NA
j_call: TRBJ1-1
cdr3_aa: CATSRAENTEAFF
cdr3_nt: TGTGCCACCAGCAGAGCAGAGAACACTGAAGCTTTCTTT

d_call: NA
v_call: TRBV11-3
cdr3_length: 14
clone_size: NA
j_call: TRBJ2-7
cdr3_aa: CASSLDPGSYEQYF
cdr3_nt: TGTGCCAGCAGCTTAGATCCGGGTTCTTACGAGCAGTACTTC

d_call: NA
v_call: TRBV5-1
cdr3_length: 15
clone_size: once
j_call: TRBJ1-1
cdr3_aa: CASSKERGGNTEAFF
cdr3_nt: TGCGCCAGCAGTAAGGAGAGAGGTGGGAACACTGAAGCTTTCTTT

d_call: NA
v_call: TRBV10-3
cdr3_length: 12
clone_size: NA
j_call: TRBJ1-4
cdr3_aa: CAISEQNEKLFF
cdr3_nt: TGTGCCATCAGTGAGCAGAATGAAAAACTGTTTTTT

d_call: TRBD1
v_call: TRBV6-8
cdr3_length: 17
clone_size: NA
j_call: TRBJ1-1
cdr3_aa: CASSYSRQGAYNTEAFF
cdr3_nt: TGTGCCAGCAGTTACTCAAGACAGGGGGCCTATAACACTGAAGCTTTCTTT

d_call: NA
v_call: TRBV29-1
cdr3_length: 12
clone_size: NA
j_call: TRBJ1-1
cdr3_aa: CSARSGSTEAFF
cdr3_nt: TGCAGCGCAAGGTCAGGTTCCACTGAAGCTTTCTTT

d_call: NA
v_call: TRBV18
cdr3_length: 13
clone_size: once
j_call: TRBJ2-5
cdr3_aa: CASSPGLVETQYF
cdr3_nt: TGTGCCAGCTCCCCAGGGCTGGTGGAGACCCAGTACTTC

d_call: NA
v_call: TRBV15
cdr3_length: 14
clone_size: once
j_call: TRBJ1-5
cdr3_aa: CATSRAASNQPQHF
cdr3_nt: TGTGCCACCAGCAGGGCCGCTAGCAATCAGCCCCAGCATTTT

d_call: NA
v_call: TRBV5-4
cdr3_length: 17
clone_size: NA
j_call: TRBJ2-2
cdr3_aa: CASSPGSIGVGTGELFF
cdr3_nt: TGTGCCAGCAGCCCAGGAAGTATCGGGGTGGGCACCGGGGAGCTGTTTTTT

d_call: NA
v_call: TRBV6-1
cdr3_length: 13
clone_size: NA
j_call: TRBJ2-1
cdr3_aa: CASSEASYNEQFF
cdr3_nt: TGTGCCAGCAGTGAGGCTTCCTACAATGAGCAGTTCTTC

d_call: NA
v_call: TRBV10-2
cdr3_length: 16
clone_size: NA
j_call: TRBJ2-3
cdr3_aa: CASSGAGGAGTDTQYF
cdr3_nt: TGCGCCAGCAGTGGGGCCGGCGGGGCGGGGACAGATACGCAGTATTTT

d_call: NA
v_call: TRBV21-1
cdr3_length: 15
clone_size: few
j_call: TRBJ2-2
cdr3_aa: CASSITRGRTGELFF
cdr3_nt: TGTGCCAGCAGCATTACGAGGGGGCGGACCGGGGAGCTGTTTTTT

d_call: NA
v_call: TRBV7-9
cdr3_length: 15
clone_size: NA
j_call: TRBJ1-3
cdr3_aa: CASSSGRHSGNTIYF
cdr3_nt: TGTGCCAGCAGCTCCGGCAGACACTCTGGAAACACCATATATTTT

d_call: TRBD1
v_call: TRBV9
cdr3_length: 14
clone_size: NA
j_call: TRBJ2-7
cdr3_aa: CASNSGGEAYEQYF
cdr3_nt: TGTGCCAGCAACTCAGGGGGCGAGGCCTACGAGCAGTACTTC

d_call: TRBD2
v_call: TRBV3-1/TRBV3-2
cdr3_length: 15
clone_size: NA
j_call: TRBJ2-2
cdr3_aa: CASSQGTSWAGELFF
cdr3_nt: TGTGCCAGCAGCCAGGGGACTAGCTGGGCCGGGGAGCTGTTTTTT

d_call: NA
v_call: TRBV19
cdr3_length: 14
clone_size: NA
j_call: TRBJ2-7
cdr3_aa: CASSSPTDSYEQYF
cdr3_nt: TGTGCCAGTAGTTCACCGACAGACTCCTACGAGCAGTACTTC